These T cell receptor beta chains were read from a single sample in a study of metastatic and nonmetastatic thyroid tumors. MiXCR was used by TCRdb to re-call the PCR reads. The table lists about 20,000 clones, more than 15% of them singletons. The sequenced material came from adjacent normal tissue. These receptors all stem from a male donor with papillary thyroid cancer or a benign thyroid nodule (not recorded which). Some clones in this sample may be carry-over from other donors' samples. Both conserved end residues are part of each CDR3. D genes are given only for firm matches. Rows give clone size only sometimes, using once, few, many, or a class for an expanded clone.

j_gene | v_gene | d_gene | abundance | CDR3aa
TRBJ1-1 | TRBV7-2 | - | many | CASSPLDSRNTEAFF
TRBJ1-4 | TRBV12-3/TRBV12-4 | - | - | CASSLSTTGGNEKLFF
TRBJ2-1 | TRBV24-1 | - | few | CATSAGNEQFF
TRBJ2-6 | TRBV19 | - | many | CASSPHDQSGANVLTF
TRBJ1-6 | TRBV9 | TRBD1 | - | CASSAQTGGSPLHF
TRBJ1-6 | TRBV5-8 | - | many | CASSFRGSGNSPLHF
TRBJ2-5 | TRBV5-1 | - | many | CASSLEGGHRRETQYF
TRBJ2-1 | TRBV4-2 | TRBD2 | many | CASSRRAVAGYRVYNEQFF
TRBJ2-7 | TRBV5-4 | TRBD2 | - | CASSSGLAGQRVNEQYF
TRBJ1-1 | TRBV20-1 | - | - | CSARLGGALNTEAFF
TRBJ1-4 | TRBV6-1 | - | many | CASSKSPGADNEKLFF
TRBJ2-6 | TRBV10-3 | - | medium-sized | CAIKPGAQGANVLTF
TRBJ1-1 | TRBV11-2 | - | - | CASSLPVRSTEAFF
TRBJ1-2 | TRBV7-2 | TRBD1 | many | CASSLGTGASGYTF
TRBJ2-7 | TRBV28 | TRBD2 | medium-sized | CASSFPTSGGASEQYF
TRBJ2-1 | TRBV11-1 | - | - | CVSSPIPSERFEEEQFF
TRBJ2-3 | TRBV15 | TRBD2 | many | CATSRGLAGGLFPYTDTQYF
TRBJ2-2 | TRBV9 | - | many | CASSVESISGELFF
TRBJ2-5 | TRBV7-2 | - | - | CASSSLLWGWETQYF
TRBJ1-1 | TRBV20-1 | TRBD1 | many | CSARDVPGQGLNTEAFF
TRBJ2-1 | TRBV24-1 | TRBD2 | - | CATSDSTETGTSGTNEQFF
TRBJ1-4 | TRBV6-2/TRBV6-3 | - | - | CASSSHTWTGGKEKLFF
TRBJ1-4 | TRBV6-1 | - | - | CASSANQRQINEKLFF
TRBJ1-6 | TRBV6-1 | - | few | CASSEYNSPLHF
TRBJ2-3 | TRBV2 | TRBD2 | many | CASSVGPSGGPRYTDTQYF
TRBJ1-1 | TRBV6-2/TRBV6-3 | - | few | CASTNRANTEAFF